This is a list of T cell receptor beta chains from one sample in a study of blood T cell repertoires in COVID-19. Assay used: immunoSEQ multiplex PCR; TCRdb lists only in-frame clones, some missing. The sample lists some 200,000 clones; around 87% were seen once. Sequenced sample: peripheral blood. Every receptor here comes from a woman in her sixties or seventies with COVID-19, enrolled during active disease. Both conserved end residues are part of each CDR3. The D gene is left open where the match is weak.

>12|TRBJ1-2|TRBV12-3/TRBV12-4|.
CASRQTASDYTF
>14|TRBJ2-5|TRBV5-1|TRBD1
CASHSYGQGETQYF
>18|TRBJ2-7|TRBV11-2|TRBD1
CASSLGMSGTGGFDEQYF
>15|TRBJ2-7|TRBV24-1|TRBD1
CATSDSTGTGAEQYF
>16|TRBJ1-3|TRBV7-6|TRBD1
CASSSRGQGSGNTIYF
>13|TRBJ1-2|TRBV3-1/TRBV3-2|.
CASSQEGGGGYTF
>15|TRBJ1-1|TRBV10-3|.
CAISGRGQGGTEAFF
>12|TRBJ1-2|TRBV28|.
CASSPLPYGYTF
>15|TRBJ1-5|TRBV19|.
CASSIQNYSNQPQHF
>14|TRBJ1-6|TRBV27|.
CASSLGRHNSPLHF